This T cell receptor (beta chain) was captured in a study of graft-versus-host responses after intestinal transplantation. Across the whole study: Each of the recipients got a multivisceral, liver-intestinal, or isolated intestinal transplant. Anti-thymocyte globulin was used for induction in all recipients, who then took tacrolimus and steroids for two to four years.

Tissue from the graft was processed to free its intraepithelial and lamina propria lymphocytes. Assay: immunoSEQ multiplex PCR; the TCRdb copy retains only in-frame clones and omits some. The sample shows approximately 3,500 clones, 74% of them seen only once. Comments on this clone: Its target is unknown.

Study-wide points: Researchers found peak circulating GvH clone levels linked to early post-transplant HvG declines. Analysis identified GvH clones in recipient marrow, with some appearing first in ileum or blood.

The sample here was ileum tissue, taken roughly 5 and 7 days after intestinal transplantation. This clonotype was sampled from a human patient who received an intestinal transplant, so some T cells may come from the graft donor.

The CDR3 sequence is CASGPRQSDNQPQHF. CDR3 DNA sequence: TGTGCCAGCGGACCAAGACAGTCAGACAATCAGCCCCAGCATTTT. The V and J genes are TRBV11-3 and TRBJ1-5; weak D call: TRBD1 (5 bases). V was trimmed by 8 bases and J by 3 bases, leaving 17 bases between them. Germline loops: CDR1 SGHNT, CDR2 YENEEA. This CDR3 region has 15 residues.